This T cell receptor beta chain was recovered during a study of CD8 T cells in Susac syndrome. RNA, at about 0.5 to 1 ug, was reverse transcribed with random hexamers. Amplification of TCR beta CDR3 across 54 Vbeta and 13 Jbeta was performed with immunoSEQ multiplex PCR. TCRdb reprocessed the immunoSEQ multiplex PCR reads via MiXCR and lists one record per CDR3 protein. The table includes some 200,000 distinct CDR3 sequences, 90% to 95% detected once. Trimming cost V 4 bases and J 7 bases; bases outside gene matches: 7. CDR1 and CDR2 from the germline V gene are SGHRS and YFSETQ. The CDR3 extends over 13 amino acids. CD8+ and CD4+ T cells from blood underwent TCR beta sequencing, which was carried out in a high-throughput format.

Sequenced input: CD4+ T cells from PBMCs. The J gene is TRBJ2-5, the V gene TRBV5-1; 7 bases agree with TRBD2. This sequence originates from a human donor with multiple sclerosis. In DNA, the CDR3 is TGCGCCAGCAGCAACACGGGACTAAGGACCCAGTACTTC. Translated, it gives CASSNTGLRTQYF. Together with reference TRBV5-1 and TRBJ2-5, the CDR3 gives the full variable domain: KAGVTQTPRYLIKTRGQQVTLSCSPISGHRSVSWYQQTPGQGLQFLFEYFSETQRNKGNFPGRFSGRQFSNSRSEMNVSTLELGDSALYLCASSNTGLRTQYFGPGTRLLVL.